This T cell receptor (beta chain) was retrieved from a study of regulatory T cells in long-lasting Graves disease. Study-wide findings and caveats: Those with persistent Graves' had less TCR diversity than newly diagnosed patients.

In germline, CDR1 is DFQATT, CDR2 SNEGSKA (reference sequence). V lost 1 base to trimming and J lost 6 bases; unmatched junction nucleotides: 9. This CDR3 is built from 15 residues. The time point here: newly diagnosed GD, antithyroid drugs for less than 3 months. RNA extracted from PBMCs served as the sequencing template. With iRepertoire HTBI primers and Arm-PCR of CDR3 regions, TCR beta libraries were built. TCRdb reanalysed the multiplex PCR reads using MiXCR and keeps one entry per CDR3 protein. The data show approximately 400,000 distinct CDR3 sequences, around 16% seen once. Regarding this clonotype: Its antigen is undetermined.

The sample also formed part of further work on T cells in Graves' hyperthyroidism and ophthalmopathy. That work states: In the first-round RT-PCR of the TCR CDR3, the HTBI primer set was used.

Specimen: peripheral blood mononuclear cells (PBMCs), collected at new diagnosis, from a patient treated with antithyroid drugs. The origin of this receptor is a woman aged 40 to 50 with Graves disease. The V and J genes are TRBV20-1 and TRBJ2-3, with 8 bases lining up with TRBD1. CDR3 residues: CSARARQGAGDTQYF. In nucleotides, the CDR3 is TGCAGTGCTAGAGCCCGCCAGGGGGCCGGCGATACGCAGTATTTT.